This T cell receptor beta chain was profiled in a study of cytomegalovirus exposure and HLA in healthy donors. Overall study: Within the Caucasian-associated ancestry cluster were around 80% of the roughly 400 genotyped donors.

The CDR3 has 15 residues. PCR used 60 Vbeta primers and 13 Jbeta primers. This table comes from immunoSEQ multiplex PCR, and its TCRdb copy is limited to in-frame clones, with some not included. This sample's table reports 55,000 to 85,000 clones. Overall study results and limits: Sequencing had likely introduced a cluster of highly shared sequence variants as an artifact.

With respect to this clone: The antigen remains undetermined.

Sequences were obtained from PBMCs. V gene TRBV21-1 combines with J gene TRBJ1-5. TRBV21-1 is marked as a pseudogene. The receptor was derived from a female donor in good health and CMV-seropositive. The CDR3 spells CASSNGEYSNQPQHF. The CDR3 bases are TGTGCCAGCAGCAACGGTGAGTATAGCAATCAGCCCCAGCATTTT.